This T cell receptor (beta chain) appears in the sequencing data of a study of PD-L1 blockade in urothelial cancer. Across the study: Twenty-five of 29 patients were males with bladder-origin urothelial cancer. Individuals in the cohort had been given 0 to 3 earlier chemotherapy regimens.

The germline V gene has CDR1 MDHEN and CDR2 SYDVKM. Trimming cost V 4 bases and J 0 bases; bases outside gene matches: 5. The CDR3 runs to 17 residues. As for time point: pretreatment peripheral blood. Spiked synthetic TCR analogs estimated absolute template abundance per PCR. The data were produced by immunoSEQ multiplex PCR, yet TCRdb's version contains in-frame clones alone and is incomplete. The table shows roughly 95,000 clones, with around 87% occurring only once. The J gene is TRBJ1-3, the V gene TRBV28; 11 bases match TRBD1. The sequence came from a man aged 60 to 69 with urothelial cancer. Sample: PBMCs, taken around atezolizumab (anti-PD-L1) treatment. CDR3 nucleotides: TGTGCCAGCAGTTCCGGGACAGGGGGACTCTCTGGAAACACCATATATTTT. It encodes CASSSGTGGLSGNTIYF.